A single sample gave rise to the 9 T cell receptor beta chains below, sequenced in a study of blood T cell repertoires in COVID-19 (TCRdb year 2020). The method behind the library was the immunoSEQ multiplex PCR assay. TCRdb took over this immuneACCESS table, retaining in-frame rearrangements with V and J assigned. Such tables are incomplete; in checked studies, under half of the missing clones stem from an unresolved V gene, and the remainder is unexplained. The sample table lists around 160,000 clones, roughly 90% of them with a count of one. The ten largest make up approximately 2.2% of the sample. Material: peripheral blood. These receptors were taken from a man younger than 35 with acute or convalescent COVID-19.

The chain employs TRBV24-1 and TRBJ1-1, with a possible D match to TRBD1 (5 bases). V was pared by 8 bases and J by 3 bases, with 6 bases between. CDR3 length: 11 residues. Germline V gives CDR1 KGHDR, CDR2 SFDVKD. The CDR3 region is CATKQDTEAFF. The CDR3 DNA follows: TGTGCCACCAAACAGGACACTGAAGCTTTCTTT.

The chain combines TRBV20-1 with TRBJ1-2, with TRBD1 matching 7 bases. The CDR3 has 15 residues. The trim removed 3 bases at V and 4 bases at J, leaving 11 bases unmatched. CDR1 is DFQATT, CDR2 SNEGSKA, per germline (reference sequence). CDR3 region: CSASKRRGQVYGYTF. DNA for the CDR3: TGCAGTGCTAGTAAACGGAGGGGGCAAGTCTATGGCTACACCTTC.

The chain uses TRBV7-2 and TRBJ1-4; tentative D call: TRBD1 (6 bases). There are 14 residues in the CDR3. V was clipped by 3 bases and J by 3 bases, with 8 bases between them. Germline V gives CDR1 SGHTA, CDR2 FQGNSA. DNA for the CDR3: TGTGCCAGCAGCTTTCAGGGGCCTAATGAAAAACTGTTTTTT. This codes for CASSFQGPNEKLFF.

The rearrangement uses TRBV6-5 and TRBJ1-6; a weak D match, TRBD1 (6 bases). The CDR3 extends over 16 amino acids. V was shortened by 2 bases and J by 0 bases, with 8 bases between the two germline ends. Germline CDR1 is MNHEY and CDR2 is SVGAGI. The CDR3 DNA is TGTGCCAGCAGTTACAGGGGGACCTCCTATAATTCACCCCTCCACTTT. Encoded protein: CASSYRGTSYNSPLHF.

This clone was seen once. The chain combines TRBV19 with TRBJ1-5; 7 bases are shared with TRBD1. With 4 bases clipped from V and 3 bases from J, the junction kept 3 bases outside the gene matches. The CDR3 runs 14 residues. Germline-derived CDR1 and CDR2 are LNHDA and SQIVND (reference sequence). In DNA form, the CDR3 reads TGTGCCAGTAGTAGGGGACAGTACAATCAGCCCCAGCATTTT. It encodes CASSRGQYNQPQHF.

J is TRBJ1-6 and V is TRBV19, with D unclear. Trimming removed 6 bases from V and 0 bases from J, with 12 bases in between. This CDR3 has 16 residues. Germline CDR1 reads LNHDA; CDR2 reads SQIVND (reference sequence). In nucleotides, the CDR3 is TGTGCCAGTAGGCAAGACGGGAGCTCCTATAATTCACCCCTCCACTTT. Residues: CASRQDGSSYNSPLHF.

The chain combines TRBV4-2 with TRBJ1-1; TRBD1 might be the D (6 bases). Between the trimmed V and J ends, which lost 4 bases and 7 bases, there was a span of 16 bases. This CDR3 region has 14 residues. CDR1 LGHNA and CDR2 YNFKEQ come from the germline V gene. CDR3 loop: CASSLPRGSGEAFF. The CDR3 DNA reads TGTGCCAGCAGCCTCCCGAGGGGGAGCGGTGAAGCTTTCTTT.

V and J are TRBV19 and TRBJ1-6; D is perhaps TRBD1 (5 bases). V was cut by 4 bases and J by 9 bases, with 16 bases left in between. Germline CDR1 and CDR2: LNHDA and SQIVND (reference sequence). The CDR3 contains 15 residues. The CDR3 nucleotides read TGTGCCAGTAGTACCCCTAGGGGCCTGGGTTCACCCCTCCACTTT. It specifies CASSTPRGLGSPLHF. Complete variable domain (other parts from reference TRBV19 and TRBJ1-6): DGGITQSPKYLFRKEGQNVTLSCEQNLNHDAMYWYRQDPGQGLRLIYYSQIVNDFQKGDIAEGYSVSREKKESFPLTVTSAQKNPTAFYLCASSTPRGLGSPLHFGNGTRLTVT.

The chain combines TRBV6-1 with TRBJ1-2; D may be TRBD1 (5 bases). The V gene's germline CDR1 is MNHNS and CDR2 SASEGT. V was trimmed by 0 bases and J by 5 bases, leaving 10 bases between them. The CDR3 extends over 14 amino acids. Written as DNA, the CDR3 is TGTGCCAGCAGTGAAGCTCTGGGGGGTTATGGCTACACCTTC. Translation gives CASSEALGGYGYTF.